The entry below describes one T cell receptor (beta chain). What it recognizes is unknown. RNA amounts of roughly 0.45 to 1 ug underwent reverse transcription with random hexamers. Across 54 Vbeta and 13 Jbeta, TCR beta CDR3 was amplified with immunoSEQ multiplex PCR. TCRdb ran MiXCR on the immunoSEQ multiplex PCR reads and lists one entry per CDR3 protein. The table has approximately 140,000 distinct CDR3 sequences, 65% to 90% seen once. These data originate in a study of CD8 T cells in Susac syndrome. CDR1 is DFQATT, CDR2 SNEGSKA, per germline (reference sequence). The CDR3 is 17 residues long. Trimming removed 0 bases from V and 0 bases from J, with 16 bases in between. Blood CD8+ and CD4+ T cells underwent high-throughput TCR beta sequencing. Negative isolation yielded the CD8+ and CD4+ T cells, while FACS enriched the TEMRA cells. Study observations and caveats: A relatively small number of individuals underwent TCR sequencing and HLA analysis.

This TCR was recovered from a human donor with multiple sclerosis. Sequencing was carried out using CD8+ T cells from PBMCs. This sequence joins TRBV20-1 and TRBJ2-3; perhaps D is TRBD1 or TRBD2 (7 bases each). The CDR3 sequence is CSARDFSGTDSTDTQYF. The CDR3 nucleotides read TGCAGTGCTAGAGATTTCAGCGGGACAGATAGCACAGATACGCAGTATTTT.